Below are 29 T cell receptor beta chains sequenced from a single sample in a study of T cell changes during pregnancy in multiple sclerosis. The assay was immunoSEQ multiplex PCR, and TCRdb's table has in-frame clones only and misses some. The top ten hold around 3.9% of the sample, which has approximately 37,000 clones, 70% to 90% seen once. Sequencing used CD8+ T cells from peripheral blood mononuclear cells, obtained in the first trimester of pregnancy. Every receptor here comes from a female donor with multiple sclerosis, enrolled in a pregnancy study.

The J gene is TRBJ2-1, the V gene TRBV27; D might be TRBD1 (6 bases). The CDR3 has 12 residues. From germline, CDR1 is MNHEY and CDR2 SMNVEV (reference sequence). Trimming stripped 2 bases from V and 7 bases from J, with 6 bases between. CDR3 coding DNA: TGTGCCAGCAGTTTACAGGGGAATGAGCAGTTCTTC. This translates into CASSLQGNEQFF.

The V and J genes are TRBV7-6 and TRBJ1-2; 11 bases map to TRBD1. This CDR3 is built from 13 residues. Germline V gene lookup returns CDR1 SGHVS and CDR2 FNYEAQ. V was pared by 5 bases and J by 8 bases, with 4 bases of the junction left unmatched. CDR3 bases: TGTGCCAGCAGCGGACAGGGGGCAGACGGCTACACCTTC. Translated, it gives CASSGQGADGYTF.

This clone was seen a few times. The CDR3 region is CASSPSLMSVAGGYTF. CDR3 sequence (DNA): TGTGCCAGCAGCCCGAGCCTCATGTCTGTTGCGGGTGGCTACACCTTC. The V gene is TRBV9, the J gene TRBJ1-2; D remains ambiguous. Trimming took 4 bases from V and 7 from J, leaving 23 bases between them. CDR3 length equals 16 residues. The V gene's germline CDR1 is SGDLS and CDR2 YYNGEE. Full variable domain (outside the CDR3, taken from reference TRBV9 and TRBJ1-2): DSGVTQTPKHLITATGQRVTLRCSPRSGDLSVYWYQQSLDQGLQFLIQYYNGEERAKGNILERFSAQQFPDLHSELNLSSLELGDSALYFCASSPSLMSVAGGYTFGSGTRLTVV.

V gene TRBV19 combines with J gene TRBJ2-3; possible D gene TRBD1, 5 bases. This CDR3 contains 13 residues. From germline, CDR1 is LNHDA and CDR2 SQIVND (reference sequence). V shed 2 bases and J shed 6 bases, with 9 bases lying between them. This CDR3 reads CASSIKGWDTQYF. CDR3 nucleotides: TGTGCCAGTAGTATAAAGGGGTGGGATACGCAGTATTTT.

The rearrangement joins TRBV7-3 to TRBJ2-7; 10 bases agree with TRBD1. This CDR3 spans 14 amino acids. Per germline, CDR1 SGHTA and CDR2 FQGTGA. J was trimmed by 2 bases and V by 2 bases; bases with no gene match: 0. The CDR3 coding sequence is TGTGCCAGCAGCTTAGGACAGGGGGCCTACGAGCAGTACTTC. Its translation is CASSLGQGAYEQYF. Variable domain in full (rest from reference TRBV7-3 and TRBJ2-7): GAGVSQTPSNKVTEKGKYVELRCDPISGHTALYWYRQSLGQGPEFLIYFQGTGAADDSGLPNDRFFAVRPEGSVSTLKIQRTERGDSAVYLCASSLGQGAYEQYFGPGTRLTVT.

The V gene is TRBV6-1, the J gene TRBJ1-6; TRBD1 is a possible D gene (5 bases). The V end was cut by 10 bases, the J end by 14 bases, with 18 bases between. Looked up from germline, CDR1 is MNHNS and CDR2 is SASEGT. The CDR3 is made up of 12 amino acids. CDR3 amino acids: CAILFGGGSLHF. The CDR3 coding sequence is TGTGCCATCCTCTTCGGGGGGGGGTCCCTCCACTTT.

The V call is TRBV18, the J call TRBJ1-4; 9 nucleotides match TRBD1. The V and J ends lost 2 bases and 5 bases, in that order; junction bases with no gene match: 15. Germline CDR1 reads KGHSH; CDR2 reads LQKENI. The CDR3 is made up of 19 amino acids. The CDR3 bases are TGTGCCAGCTCACCAATGCCGAGGGGACAGGGTGGTGGAAATGAAAAACTGTTTTTT. Its protein is CASSPMPRGQGGGNEKLFF.

The CDR3 sequence: CASSPGTSGGQETQYF. The CDR3 DNA follows: TGTGCCAGCAGTCCCGGGACTAGCGGGGGTCAAGAGACCCAGTACTTC. This chain joins TRBV6-4 and TRBJ2-5; the match to TRBD2 covers 14 bases. The CDR3 spans 16 residues. Looked up from germline, CDR1 is MRHNA and CDR2 is SNTAGT. Losses at the gene ends were 5 bases for V and 2 bases for J; bases not matched to a gene: 4.

V and J are TRBV19 and TRBJ2-2; D may be TRBD1 (5 bases). V was clipped by 4 bases and J by 0 bases, with 9 bases between them. The CDR3 covers 15 residues. Germline V gene data show CDR1 as LNHDA and CDR2 as SQIVND (reference sequence). The CDR3 reads CASSTRTSNTGELFF. The CDR3 nucleotides are TGTGCCAGTAGTACCCGGACATCGAACACCGGGGAGCTGTTTTTT. The full variable domain, completed using reference TRBV19 and TRBJ2-2, is DGGITQSPKYLFRKEGQNVTLSCEQNLNHDAMYWYRQDPGQGLRLIYYSQIVNDFQKGDIAEGYSVSREKKESFPLTVTSAQKNPTAFYLCASSTRTSNTGELFFGEGSRLTVL.

This clone was found once. The V and J genes are TRBV7-9 and TRBJ2-7; 7 positions match TRBD1. V shed 3 bases, J shed 1 base, and the junction held 3 bases outside the gene matches. This CDR3 is built from 14 residues. CDR1 is SEHNR and CDR2 is FQNEAQ in the germline V gene (reference sequence). The DNA for the CDR3 is TGTGCCAGCAGCTTGGTGGGACAGTCCTACGAGCAGTACTTC. This translates into CASSLVGQSYEQYF.

The V gene is TRBV9, the J gene TRBJ2-3, with 8 bases lining up with TRBD2. V was clipped by 3 bases and J by 0 bases; unmatched bases: 6. The CDR3 is made up of 16 amino acids. In germline, CDR1 is SGDLS, CDR2 YYNGEE. CDR3 loop: CASSARAGGSTDTQYF. The CDR3 nucleotides are TGTGCCAGCAGCGCCCGCGCGGGGGGAAGCACAGATACGCAGTATTTT.

The chain recombines TRBV10-3 with TRBJ2-1, with TRBD1 identical over 11 bases. Germline CDR1 ENHRY, CDR2 SYGVKD. V was pared by 4 bases and J by 6 bases, with 5 bases of the junction left unmatched. The CDR3 extends over 15 amino acids. The CDR3 reads CAISVAGTGGNEQFF. CDR3 DNA: TGTGCCATCAGTGTAGCCGGGACAGGGGGCAATGAGCAGTTCTTC.

CDR3 in amino acids: CASAGETNEKLFF. The CDR3, as DNA: TGTGCCAGCGCTGGAGAGACTAATGAAAAACTGTTTTTT. The chain employs TRBV6-1 and TRBJ1-4; D is uncertain. This CDR3 comprises 13 residues. Germline loops: CDR1 MNHNS, CDR2 SASEGT. Trimming removed 8 bases from V and 2 bases from J, with 9 bases in between.

The V and J genes are TRBV9 and TRBJ1-1, with D maybe TRBD1 (6 bases). The CDR3 runs to 15 residues. V was cut by 1 base and J by 4 bases, with 14 bases left in between. CDR1 and CDR2 (germline): SGDLS, YYNGEE. CDR3 coding DNA: TGTGCCAGCAGCGTATCGGGGCAGGGGAGCACTGAAGCTTTCTTT. It is translated as CASSVSGQGSTEAFF.

This clone was seen more than once but under ten times. The chain carries TRBV6-6 and TRBJ2-3, with D possibly being TRBD2 (6 bases). This CDR3 has 15 residues. Deletions cut 0 bases from V and 3 bases from J, with 10 bases between. Germline lookup yields CDR1 MNHNY and CDR2 SVGAGI (reference sequence). The CDR3 sequence: CASSYSAGTTDTQYF. DNA of the CDR3: TGTGCCAGCAGTTACTCGGCCGGGACTACAGATACGCAGTATTTT.

V usage is TRBV9 and J usage is TRBJ2-7; 9 nucleotides line up with TRBD1. CDR1 and CDR2 from the germline V gene are SGDLS and YYNGEE. This CDR3 contains 16 residues. Trimming took 4 bases from V and 0 from J; bases not matched to a gene: 8. CDR3 coding DNA: TGTGCCAGCAGCCAGGACAGGGGAGGCGGCTCCTACGAGCAGTACTTC. It is translated as CASSQDRGGGSYEQYF.

This clone was seen more than once but under ten times. The V gene is TRBV6-6, the J gene TRBJ2-6; possibly TRBD2 for D (6 bases). V lost 0 bases and J 1 base, leaving 7 bases between the germline ends. The CDR3 runs to 16 residues. Germline V CDR1 and CDR2: MNHNY, SVGAGI (reference sequence). Written as DNA, the CDR3 is TGTGCCAGCAGTTACTCGCGGGATTCTGGGGCCAACGTCCTGACTTTC. This gives the protein CASSYSRDSGANVLTF.

This chain's CDR3 is CASSVAGTGEETQYF. CDR3 in DNA: TGTGCCAGCAGCGTAGCTGGTACAGGGGAAGAGACCCAGTACTTC. The rearrangement uses TRBV9 and TRBJ2-5; 7 nucleotides align to TRBD1. This CDR3 is built from 15 residues. V was clipped by 0 bases and J by 3 bases; unmatched bases: 5. From germline, CDR1 is SGDLS and CDR2 YYNGEE.

This chain links TRBV7-6 with TRBJ1-5, with D perhaps TRBD1 (5 bases). The CDR3 is made up of 14 amino acids. Germline CDR1 SGHVS, CDR2 FNYEAQ. The V gene lost 6 bases and the J gene lost 7 bases, with 16 bases spanning the gap. For the CDR3, the DNA is TGTGCCAGCAGTGAGACAGCGGGAAGCCAGCCCCAGCATTTT. It yields the protein CASSETAGSQPQHF.

The chain couples TRBV9 to TRBJ2-1; a possible D gene is TRBD2 (6 bases). This CDR3 is built from 18 residues. From germline, CDR1 is SGDLS and CDR2 YYNGEE. V lost 4 bases, J lost 5 bases, and 25 bases lay in between. The CDR3 loop is CASSPGEASDWLNNEQFF. Here the CDR3 DNA reads TGTGCCAGCAGCCCCGGAGAGGCTAGCGATTGGTTAAACAATGAGCAGTTCTTC.

The chain is built from TRBV7-2 and TRBJ1-1, with D maybe TRBD1 (5 bases). Germline V lookup: CDR1 SGHTA, CDR2 FQGNSA. The CDR3 covers 13 residues. V was clipped by 7 bases and J by 0 bases, with 9 bases between them. CDR3: CASTWGVNTEAFF. In DNA, the CDR3 is TGTGCCAGCACCTGGGGGGTGAACACTGAAGCTTTCTTT.

The CDR3 protein is CASSLSNKSNQPQHF. CDR3 nucleotides: TGTGCCAGCAGTTTATCGAACAAGAGCAATCAGCCCCAGCATTTT. The V and J genes are TRBV27 and TRBJ1-5; D gene uncertain. Germline V gene data show CDR1 as MNHEY and CDR2 as SMNVEV (reference sequence). The CDR3 consists of 15 residues. Trimming cost V 0 bases and J 1 base, with 7 bases left between them.

This clone was counted once. The gene calls are TRBV5-6 and TRBJ1-5, with D perhaps matching TRBD1 (6 bases). V lost 0 bases and J 6 bases, leaving 7 bases between the germline ends. This CDR3 comprises 13 residues. CDR1 and CDR2 from the germline V gene are SGHDT and YYEEEE. The CDR3 loop reads CASSLGGRQPQHF. The CDR3 DNA follows: TGTGCCAGCAGCTTGGGGGGGCGTCAGCCCCAGCATTTT.

The gene calls are TRBV5-1 and TRBJ2-7; TRBD1 matches at 9 bases. The germline V gene has CDR1 SGHRS and CDR2 YFSETQ. The CDR3 is 14 amino acids. With 4 bases clipped from V and 3 bases from J, the junction kept 5 bases outside the gene matches. Written as DNA, the CDR3 is TGCGCCAGCAGCCCGGGACAGGGACACTACGAGCAGTACTTC. The encoded protein is CASSPGQGHYEQYF.

The chain recombines TRBV27 with TRBJ2-3; D remains unclear. Germline assignment: CDR1 MNHEY and CDR2 SMNVEV (reference sequence). The CDR3 has 13 residues. Trimming cost V 3 bases and J 2 bases, with 6 bases left between them. DNA of the CDR3: TGTGCCAGCAGTTTCGGTGCCACAGATACGCAGTATTTT. It specifies CASSFGATDTQYF.

The chain joins TRBV4-3 to TRBJ2-1, with D possibly matching TRBD2 (6 bases). The V and J ends lost 6 bases and 0 bases respectively, with 12 bases between them. Germline V CDR1 and CDR2: LGHNA, YSLEER. The CDR3 extends over 15 amino acids. The CDR3 DNA is TGCGCCAGCAGGCGTACTAGCAACTCCTACAATGAGCAGTTCTTC. Amino acids: CASRRTSNSYNEQFF.

The chain links TRBV13 to TRBJ1-2; TRBD1 matches 7 bases. Germline-derived CDR1 and CDR2 are PRHDT and FYEKMQ (reference sequence). This CDR3 contains 14 residues. V shed 5 bases, J shed 2 bases, and the junction held 5 bases outside the gene matches. The CDR3 is CASSIWTGNYGYTF. The CDR3 DNA reads TGTGCCAGCAGCATCTGGACAGGAAACTATGGCTACACCTTC.

V and J are TRBV11-2 and TRBJ2-7; TRBD2 might be the D (5 bases). The germline V and J ends were trimmed by 3 bases and 2 bases, with 14 bases remaining between them. Germline CDR1 is SGHAT and CDR2 is FQNNGV. CDR3 size: 15 residues. For the CDR3, the DNA is TGTGCCAGCAGCTTGAGGGATACGCAAACCTACGAGCAGTACTTC. The encoded protein is CASSLRDTQTYEQYF.

In this sample, this clone turned up once. With a much larger clone just one base away, this may be a read error. The identical CDR3 is also encoded by other nucleotide sequences in the sample. The chain recombines TRBV18 with TRBJ2-3; possibly TRBD2 for D (6 bases). This CDR3 has 13 residues. Germline V gene lookup returns CDR1 KGHSH and CDR2 LQKENI. V gave up 3 bases and J gave up 7 bases, with 11 bases separating them. The CDR3, as DNA: TGTGCCAGCTCACCGTCAGGAGGGTATACGCAGTATTTT. Encoded protein: CASSPSGGYTQYF.